This TCR beta chain was retrieved from a study of cytomegalovirus exposure and HLA in healthy donors. Study conclusions and caveats: The authors listed 164 TCR beta chains as cytomegalovirus-associated.

It was with 60 Vbeta and 13 Jbeta primers that the PCR ran. TCRdb's copy holds only in-frame clones and misses some; the assay was immunoSEQ multiplex PCR. The repertoire table contains 90,000 to 130,000 clones. As to this clone: The target antigen is unknown.

Source material: PBMCs. The receptor's source is a man in his forties in good health and CMV-seropositive.

The CDR3 loop reads CATSRDQNGEQYF. The DNA of the CDR3 is TGTGCCACCAGCAGAGATCAGAATGGCGAGCAGTACTTC. The J gene is TRBJ2-7, the V gene TRBV15; D uncertain. Trimming shortened V by 0 bases and J by 6 bases, and 9 bases separated the two germline ends. Germline-derived CDR1 and CDR2 are LNHNV and YYDKDF (reference sequence). The CDR3 runs to 13 residues.